This entry describes one T cell receptor beta chain. The CDR3 covers 14 residues. Trimming stripped 3 bases from V and 7 bases from J, with 15 bases between. Per germline, CDR1 SEHNR and CDR2 FQNEAQ (reference sequence). MiXCR, run by TCRdb on the 5' RACE reads, gives a single entry per CDR3 protein. Found here are 200,000 to 300,000 distinct CDR3 sequences, roughly a tenth of them singletons; the top ten hold around 21%. This sample was taken from a study of T-cell memory formation after mild COVID-19. The specimen sequenced was PBMCs or a T cell subset sorted from them (not recorded which). This TCR was recovered from a young man who had mild COVID-19 (a few samples of this study predate the infection). Cell type and time point are not known. The chain couples TRBV7-9 to TRBJ1-2; unclear D gene. CDR3 nucleotide sequence: TGTGCCAGCAGCTTTAAGGGCCCGGTTTTTGGCTACACCTTC. This encodes CASSFKGPVFGYTF.